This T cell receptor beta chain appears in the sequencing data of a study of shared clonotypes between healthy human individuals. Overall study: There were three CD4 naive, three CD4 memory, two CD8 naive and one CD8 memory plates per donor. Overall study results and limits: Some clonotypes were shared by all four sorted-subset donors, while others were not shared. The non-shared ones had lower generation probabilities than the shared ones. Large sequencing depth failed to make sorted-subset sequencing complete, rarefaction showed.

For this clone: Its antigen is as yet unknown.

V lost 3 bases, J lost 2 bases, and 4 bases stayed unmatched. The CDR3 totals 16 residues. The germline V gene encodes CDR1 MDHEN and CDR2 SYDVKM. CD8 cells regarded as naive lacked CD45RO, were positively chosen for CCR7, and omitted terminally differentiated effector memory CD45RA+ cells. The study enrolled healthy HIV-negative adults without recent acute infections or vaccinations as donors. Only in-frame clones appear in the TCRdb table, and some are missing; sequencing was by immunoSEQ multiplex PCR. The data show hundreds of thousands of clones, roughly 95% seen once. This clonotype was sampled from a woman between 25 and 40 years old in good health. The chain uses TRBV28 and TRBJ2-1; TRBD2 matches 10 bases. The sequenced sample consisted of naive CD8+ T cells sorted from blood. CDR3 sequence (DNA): TGTGCCAGCAGTTTCTTGCTAGCGGGAGCCTACAATGAGCAGTTCTTC. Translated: CASSFLLAGAYNEQFF.